This T cell receptor (beta chain) was captured in a study of blood T cell repertoires in COVID-19. This clone was seen only once. TCRdb keeps only in-frame clones here, not all; method: immunoSEQ multiplex PCR. The data contain around 370,000 clones, around 89% of them seen just once; the ten biggest clones take up 5% to 8.5%. The CDR3 extends over 16 amino acids. V was pared by 4 bases and J by 2 bases, with 17 bases between. The germline CDR1 and CDR2 sequences are MNHEY and SVGAGI. Sequenced input: peripheral blood. This TCR was sampled from a man aged 18-30 years with active or convalescent COVID-19. This chain connects TRBV6-5 to TRBJ1-1; the D gene is possibly TRBD1 (6 bases). The CDR3 DNA follows: TGTGCCAGCAGTTCACCTCAGGGGCCGCATAACACTGAAGCTTTCTTT. Translating gives CASSSPQGPHNTEAFF.